Following are 3 T cell receptor beta chains from one sample sequenced in a study of blood T cells in healthy people across ages. The second PCR ran roughly 6 to 11 cycles with a sample-barcoded 5' primer and J-beta primers. TCRdb re-called the 5' RACE reads with MiXCR, one entry per CDR3 protein. The data hold some 800,000 distinct CDR3 sequences, with under 45% observed a single time. The sample comprised blood. The receptors stem from a man aged 55 to 70 in good health.

The chain has TRBV5-1 and TRBJ1-6, with D possibly matching TRBD1 (5 bases). Germline assignment: CDR1 SGHRS and CDR2 YFSETQ. There are 16 residues in the CDR3. Deletions cut 0 bases from V and 7 bases from J, with 14 bases between. CDR3 in DNA: TGCGCCAGCAGCTTGGGTGCAGGGTTGAACAATTCACCCCTCCACTTT. It yields the protein CASSLGAGLNNSPLHF.

This clonotype was found a few times. This chain links TRBV20-1 with TRBJ2-1; 13 nucleotides match TRBD2. Trimming at V came to 5 bases and at J to 1 base, leaving 5 bases not matched to a gene. This CDR3 is built from 16 residues. Per germline, CDR1 DFQATT and CDR2 SNEGSKA (reference sequence). As DNA, the CDR3 is TGCAGTGCTTGGACTAGCGGGGGCACTTCCTACAATGAGCAGTTCTTC. Protein sequence: CSAWTSGGTSYNEQFF.

A note on this clonotype: The junction differs from germline at one of its ends, possibly a read error. This chain uses TRBV6-2 or TRBV6-3 with TRBJ2-3; tentative D call: TRBD1 (6 bases). CDR1 is MNHEY, CDR2 SVGEGT, per germline. This CDR3 comprises 12 residues. The CDR3 DNA follows: TGTGCCAGCGGACAGAGCACAGATACGCGGTATTTT. This translates into CASGQSTDTRYF.